Listed here are 12 T cell receptor beta chains from one sample, sequenced in a study of cytomegalovirus exposure and HLA in healthy donors. Vbeta (60) and Jbeta (13) primers were used in the PCR. Produced via immunoSEQ multiplex PCR; TCRdb's table is partial and in-frame only. This sample carries 200,000 to 250,000 clones, 75% to 90% of them seen once, and the ten largest clones take about 2.6%. The sequencing input was PBMCs. All receptors come from a middle-aged woman in good health and CMV-seronegative.

The chain recombines TRBV6-6 with TRBJ2-5; D perhaps matches TRBD2 (7 bases). CDR3 length: 16 amino acids. Germline CDR1 and CDR2: MNHNY and SVGAGI (reference sequence). V was cut by 8 bases and J by 4 bases, with 23 bases left in between. The CDR3 DNA reads TGTGCCAGCGCCGGCCGGAGAGGGGGGGAGGGAGAGACCCAGTACTTC. This sequence encodes CASAGRRGGEGETQYF.

Comment on this clone: A junction end diverges from the germline sequence, so it may reflect a read error. J is TRBJ2-7 and V is TRBV7-9; D may be TRBD2 (8 bases). This CDR3 is built from 18 residues. Germline assignment: CDR1 SEHNR and CDR2 FQNEAQ (reference sequence). For the CDR3, the DNA is TGTTCCAGCAGCTTAGCACCAGGGGGTCCTAGCGGGCCCTACGAGCAGTACTTC. Translated: CSSSLAPGGPSGPYEQYF.

This sequence joins TRBV5-1 and TRBJ2-3; 7 bases are shared with TRBD1. This CDR3 contains 15 residues. Germline assignment: CDR1 SGHRS and CDR2 YFSETQ. Trimming took 4 bases from V and 2 from J; bases not matched to a gene: 7. The CDR3: CASSPQGDNTDTQYF. In DNA form, the CDR3 reads TGCGCCAGCAGCCCCCAGGGGGACAACACAGATACGCAGTATTTT.

The CDR3 region is CASSPGQGINYEQYF. CDR3 DNA: TGTGCCAGCAGTCCGGGACAGGGTATAAACTACGAGCAGTACTTC. The genes are TRBV28 and TRBJ2-5; 9 bases align to TRBD1. The better agreement between TRBJ2-7 and the DNA end casts doubt on the J call. There are 15 residues in the CDR3. CDR1 and CDR2 from the germline V gene are MDHEN and SYDVKM.

The chain is built from TRBV27 and TRBJ2-5; D gene uncertain. Germline CDR1 MNHEY, CDR2 SMNVEV (reference sequence). The CDR3 extends over 14 amino acids. Between the trimmed V and J ends, which lost 2 bases and 9 bases, there was a span of 16 bases. CDR3 in amino acids: CASSLTWRRESQYF. The CDR3 bases are TGTGCCAGCAGTTTAACCTGGAGAAGAGAATCCCAGTACTTC.

The chain combines TRBV30 with TRBJ2-3; weak D call: TRBD1 (6 bases). Per germline, CDR1 GTSNPN and CDR2 SVGIG (reference sequence). The CDR3 is 12 amino acids. Trimming stripped 4 bases from V and 8 bases from J, with 13 bases between. This CDR3 is CAWTAMGATQYF. The CDR3 bases are TGTGCCTGGACTGCTATGGGGGCTACGCAGTATTTT.

This clone was recorded a few times. The chain is built from TRBV2 and TRBJ2-1; 14 nucleotides agree with TRBD2. CDR3 length: 19 residues. The junction had 13 bases not matched to a gene; V was cut back by 7 bases and J by 2 bases. The germline V gene encodes CDR1 SNHLY and CDR2 FYNNEI. The CDR3 coding sequence is TGTGCCAGCACAAGAGCCGGGACTAGCGGGAGTAGGGCCTACAATGAGCAGTTCTTC. Translated: CASTRAGTSGSRAYNEQFF.

This clone appeared a single time. The chain carries TRBV5-1 and TRBJ2-7, with TRBD1 as a possible D gene (6 bases). The CDR3 is 12 amino acids. Germline CDR1 is SGHRS and CDR2 is YFSETQ. The V and J ends lost 7 bases and 4 bases respectively, with 12 bases between them. The CDR3 protein is CASRLGAYEQYF. As DNA, the CDR3 is TGCGCCAGCCGTTTGGGGGCATACGAGCAGTACTTC.

The V and J genes are TRBV11-2 and TRBJ1-3; TRBD1 is a possible D gene (5 bases). Germline lookup yields CDR1 SGHAT and CDR2 FQNNGV. CDR3 size: 18 residues. The V and J ends lost 0 bases and 4 bases respectively, with 19 bases between them. The CDR3 region is CASSLEPYRRGMGNTIYF. CDR3 nucleotides: TGTGCCAGCAGCTTAGAACCATATCGTAGGGGCATGGGAAACACCATATATTTT.

The chain recombines TRBV27 with TRBJ2-7; the match to TRBD2 covers 10 bases. V lost 4 bases, J lost 3 bases, and 6 bases stayed unmatched. CDR1 MNHEY and CDR2 SMNVEV come from the germline V gene (reference sequence). The CDR3 has 15 residues. The CDR3 nucleotides read TGTGCCAGCAGTTCCCGACTAGCGGGCGACTACGAGCAGTACTTC. Translated, it gives CASSSRLAGDYEQYF.

This chain joins TRBV7-3 and TRBJ2-2; no reliable D call. Germline CDR1 and CDR2: SGHTA and FQGTGA. Trimming removed 2 bases at V and 7 bases at J, with 11 bases between. The CDR3 runs 14 residues. This CDR3 is CASSLDVAVGELFF. In DNA form, the CDR3 reads TGTGCCAGCAGCTTAGATGTTGCGGTCGGGGAGCTGTTTTTT.

V gene TRBV13 combines with J gene TRBJ1-2; D is possibly TRBD1 (5 bases). Trimming cost V 1 base and J 8 bases, with 14 bases left between them. The germline V gene has CDR1 PRHDT and CDR2 FYEKMQ (reference sequence). CDR3 length: 14 residues. The CDR3, as DNA: TGTGCCAGCAGCTTAGATGTGGGAGGGGCCGGCTACACCTTC. Its protein product is CASSLDVGGAGYTF.